Following are 32 T cell receptor beta chains from one sample sequenced in a study of tumor-infiltrating lymphocytes in primary liver carcinoma. Researchers drew blood RNA from unsorted whole blood and extracted germline DNA as well. TCR beta cDNA came from about 470 ng total RNA, primed with a constant-region primer. What produced the TCR beta libraries was three nested multiplex PCR rounds using slightly modified ARM-PCR. The study ran its first two PCR rounds for roughly 9 cycles each, using TRBV1-TRBV30 forward primers and a C-beta reverse primer. TCRdb re-derived calls from the multiplex PCR reads in MiXCR, one entry per CDR3 protein. Among about 310,000 distinct CDR3 sequences, more than 55% were seen once, and the ten largest hold over 15%. Sequencing was carried out using peripheral blood. The receptors stem from a woman in her twenties or thirties with primary liver carcinoma and hepatitis B virus infection.

Concerning this clonotype itself: Since a much larger clone is just one base distant, this may be a read error. V gene TRBV4-2 combines with J gene TRBJ2-1; D possibly corresponds to TRBD2 (6 bases). CDR3 length equals 16 residues. The germline V gene has CDR1 LGHNA and CDR2 YNFKEQ. Here the CDR3 DNA reads TGTGCCAGCAACCAAGATTTGCGGGGCCTGAGAAATGAGCAGTTCTTC. It yields the protein CASNQDLRGLRNEQFF.

The chain is built from TRBV20-1 and TRBJ2-1; 8 bases are shared with TRBD2. This CDR3 spans 15 amino acids. The junction had 7 bases not matched to a gene; V was cut back by 6 bases and J by 0 bases. The germline V gene has CDR1 DFQATT and CDR2 SNEGSKA (reference sequence). This chain's CDR3 is CSALRREDSYNEQFF. The CDR3 region has the DNA TGCAGTGCCTTGAGGCGGGAGGACTCCTACAATGAGCAGTTCTTC.

In its sample, this clonotype was seen a few times. The chain is built from TRBV5-5 and TRBJ2-7; D might be TRBD2 (6 bases). The CDR3 extends over 14 amino acids. The V gene's germline CDR1 is SGHKS and CDR2 YYEKEE (reference sequence). The germline V and J ends were trimmed by 4 bases and 2 bases, with 13 bases remaining between them. The chain's CDR3 is CASSLAGGTYEQYF. CDR3 coding DNA: TGTGCCAGCAGCCTCGCCGGGGGAACCTACGAGCAGTACTTC.

A word on this clonotype: As the CDR3 is not closed by the conserved phenylalanine or tryptophan, this likely results from a read error. The DNA is left out, because the CDR3 cannot be placed on it with certainty; the CDR3 is given as TCRdb lists it. The V call is TRBV11-2, the J call TRBJ2-1. The CDR3 spans 11 amino acids, including both terminal residues. CDR1 and CDR2 (germline): SGHAT, FQNNGV. CDR3 loop: CASSYLNEEFS.

This clonotype appeared a few times. V and J are TRBV6-2 or TRBV6-3 and TRBJ1-5; D not resolved. Germline V gene lookup returns CDR1 MNHEY and CDR2 SVGEGT. The CDR3 runs 14 residues. V lost 6 bases, J lost 6 bases, and 15 bases lay in between. CDR3 loop: CASSPSSRTQPQHF. DNA for the CDR3: TGTGCCAGCAGCCCTTCTAGTAGGACTCAGCCCCAGCATTTT.

This CDR3 reads CASSLAPGGALTDTQYF. The DNA for the CDR3 is TGTGCCAGCAGCTTAGCGCCGGGAGGAGCCTTAACAGATACGCAGTATTTT. The V gene is TRBV7-9, the J gene TRBJ2-3; 7 bases are a match to TRBD2. The CDR3 extends over 17 amino acids. Germline CDR1 SEHNR, CDR2 FQNEAQ (reference sequence). The V gene end was trimmed by 0 bases and the J gene end by 3 bases; junction bases not matched to a gene: 9. The complete variable domain, with remaining parts taken from reference TRBV7-9 and TRBJ2-3, reads DTGVSQNPRHKITKRGQNVTFRCDPISEHNRLYWYRQTLGQGPEFLTYFQNEAQLEKSRLLSDRFSAERPKGSFSTLEIQRTEQGDSAMYLCASSLAPGGALTDTQYFGPGTRLTVL.

This clonotype was found many times. The chain joins TRBV4-2 to TRBJ2-7; 7 bases are shared with TRBD1. V lost 2 bases, J lost 1 base, and 14 bases stayed unmatched. Germline CDR1 and CDR2: LGHNA and YNFKEQ. CDR3 length equals 18 residues. The CDR3 here is CASSQPNMSPRGSYEQYF. The CDR3 coding sequence is TGTGCCAGCAGCCAACCGAACATGTCGCCCAGGGGGTCCTACGAGCAGTACTTC.

The CDR3 DNA sequence: TGTGCCAGCTCGTTACTACGTAGCTCCTATAATTCACCCCTCCACTTT. Its protein is CASSLLRSSYNSPLHF. The chain recombines TRBV6-6 with TRBJ1-6; D is ambiguous. The V end was cut by 8 bases, the J end by 0 bases, with 14 bases between. The CDR3 has 16 residues. Per the germline V gene, CDR1 is MNHNY and CDR2 is SVGAGI (reference sequence).

The chain carries TRBV4-3 and TRBJ2-3, with no clear D. Germline CDR1 and CDR2: LGHNA and YSLEER. The V gene lost 3 bases and the J gene lost 6 bases, with 25 bases spanning the gap. The CDR3 loop spans 18 amino acids. The CDR3 sequence: CASSQLIWLGDPDDTQYF. The CDR3 region has the DNA TGCGCCAGCAGCCAGCTGATCTGGCTGGGTGATCCCGATGATACGCAGTATTTT.

In its sample, this clonotype was seen a few times. The chain has TRBV4-1 and TRBJ2-7, with TRBD2 matching 8 bases. J was trimmed by 4 bases and V by 1 base; bases with no gene match: 9. CDR3 length equals 16 residues. Germline CDR1 MGHRA, CDR2 YSYEKL. The CDR3 spells CASSQVASGLNYEQYF. In nucleotides, the CDR3 is TGCGCCAGCAGCCAAGTCGCTAGCGGGTTGAATTACGAGCAGTACTTC.

About this clonotype itself: It is likely a read error, because the conserved phenylalanine at the end of the CDR3 is missing. J is TRBJ1-1 and V is TRBV29-1; D remains unclear. The CDR3 is made up of 11 amino acids. CDR1 is SQVTM, CDR2 ANQGSEA, per germline. Trimming took 7 bases from V and 1 from J, leaving 7 bases between them. The CDR3 spells CSATQNTEAFS. The CDR3 nucleotides read TGCAGCGCAACTCAGAACACTGAAGCTTTCTCT.

Comment on this clonotype: A much bigger clone sits one base away, suggesting this may be a read error. This chain joins TRBV12-3 or TRBV12-4 and TRBJ2-1; possible D gene TRBD1, 5 bases. With 4 bases removed from V and 10 bases from J, the gap between germline ends came to 11 bases. This CDR3 has 12 residues. CDR3 DNA sequence: TGTGCCAGCAGTTACCCCCCAGGGGAGCAGTTCTTC. Protein: CASSYPPGEQFF.

The chain combines TRBV6-1 with TRBJ1-6, with no clear D. Trimming removed 1 base at V and 9 bases at J, with 10 bases between. The CDR3 totals 14 residues. In germline, CDR1 is MNHNS, CDR2 SASEGT. The CDR3 bases are TGTGCCAGCAGTGAAGAAGTGGCCCCTTCACCCCTCCACTTT. Protein sequence: CASSEEVAPSPLHF.

In the case of this clonotype: As the CDR3 is not closed by the conserved phenylalanine or tryptophan, this likely results from a read error. The chain couples TRBV11-2 to TRBJ1-2; no clear D gene. The CDR3 has 12 amino acids. The V gene's germline CDR1 is SGHAT and CDR2 FQNNGV. The CDR3 DNA sequence: TGCGCCAGCAGCTCCCAGGATAAAGGCTACACCTCC. Residues: CASSSQDKGYTS.

Concerning this clonotype itself: This may come from a read error, since a much larger clone is one base off. The J gene is TRBJ1-2, the V gene TRBV7-9, with D possibly matching TRBD1 (6 bases). Germline-derived CDR1 and CDR2 are SEHNR and FQNEAQ (reference sequence). The CDR3 extends over 13 amino acids. The chain's CDR3 is CTSSLGTNYGYTF. CDR3 nucleotides: TGTACCAGCAGCTTAGGGACAAACTATGGCTACACCTTC.

To note about this clonotype: Being one base from a much bigger clone, this may be a read error. The V call is TRBV29-1, the J call TRBJ2-2; TRBD2 is a possible D gene (5 bases). Per germline, CDR1 SQVTM and CDR2 ANQGSEA. The CDR3 contains 13 residues. In DNA, the CDR3 is TGCAGCGTTGAAGACGCGAACACCGGGGAGCTGCTTTTT. Translated: CSVEDANTGELLF.

Worth noting for this clonotype: One end of the junction is discordant with germline, which a read error may explain. V and J are TRBV11-3 and TRBJ1-1; D gene ambiguous. Germline V lookup: CDR1 SGHNT, CDR2 YENEEA. The CDR3 totals 15 residues. The CDR3 DNA is TGTGCCAGCAGCCCAGGTGGAGGAGTGAACATTGAAGCTTTCTTT. Its translation is CASSPGGGVNIEAFF.

The chain recombines TRBV20-1 with TRBJ1-2, with TRBD1 matching over 11 bases. Unmatched junction bases numbered 5, after V lost 0 bases and J lost 5 bases. From germline, CDR1 is DFQATT and CDR2 SNEGSKA (reference sequence). The CDR3 contains 15 residues. CDR3 sequence: CSARESGQGAYGYTF. The CDR3 DNA reads as TGCAGTGCTAGAGAGTCAGGACAGGGGGCATATGGCTACACCTTC.

The chain uses TRBV28 and TRBJ2-5, with D uncertain. Germline CDR1 is MDHEN and CDR2 is SYDVKM. The CDR3 runs to 12 residues. V was pared by 5 bases and J by 3 bases, with 7 bases between. Written as DNA, the CDR3 is TGTGCCAGCAGTGTGGAGAAAGAGACCCAGTACTTC. Translating it yields CASSVEKETQYF.

A single count supports this clonotype. The rearrangement joins TRBV11-2 to TRBJ2-2; tentative D call: TRBD2 (5 bases). This CDR3 spans 14 amino acids. CDR1 and CDR2 (germline): SGHAT, FQNNGV. Here the CDR3 DNA reads TGTGTCAGGAGCGTGGACTGGAGCACCGGGGAGCTGTTTTTT. This codes for CVRSVDWSTGELFF.

Only a few counts were recorded for this clonotype. The CDR3 bases are TGCAGCGGTCGACAGGGGGCGCGCACTGAAGCTTTCTTT. Translation: CSGRQGARTEAFF. The chain is built from TRBV29-1 and TRBJ1-1, with 10 bases fitting TRBD1. CDR1 and CDR2 from the germline V gene are SQVTM and ANQGSEA. Trimming cost V 7 bases and J 4 bases; bases outside gene matches: 6. The CDR3 is made up of 13 amino acids.

Points on this clonotype: A much larger clone differs from this one at a single base, so this may be a read error. The chain recombines TRBV6-2 or TRBV6-3 with TRBJ2-7, with D possibly matching TRBD2 (5 bases). CDR1 is MNHEY, CDR2 SVGEGT, per germline. CDR3 length equals 12 residues. The CDR3: CASSYSQDDYRF. The CDR3, as DNA: TGTGCCAGCAGTTACTCGCAGGACGACTACCGCTTC.

This clonotype was recorded many times. The rearrangement links TRBV4-2 to TRBJ2-3, with 8 bases that match TRBD2. V was pared by 2 bases and J by 1 base, with 8 bases of the junction left unmatched. The CDR3 spans 17 residues. In germline, CDR1 is LGHNA, CDR2 YNFKEQ. CDR3: CASSQTGSGSGTDTQYF. CDR3 DNA sequence: TGTGCCAGCAGCCAAACAGGGAGCGGGAGTGGCACAGATACGCAGTATTTT.

This clonotype was seen ten or more times. This chain joins TRBV6-2 or TRBV6-3 and TRBJ2-3; D remains unclear. V dropped 7 bases and J dropped 4 bases, with 18 bases sitting between them. Germline V gives CDR1 MNHEY, CDR2 SVGEGT. CDR3 length: 15 residues. This CDR3 reads CASNQFWTDADTQYF. The CDR3 coding sequence is TGTGCCAGCAATCAGTTCTGGACGGATGCAGATACGCAGTATTTT.

In its sample, this clonotype was seen many times. The CDR3 here is CASSLARTTYEQYF. The DNA for the CDR3 is TGTGCCAGCAGCTTGGCGCGAACAACCTACGAGCAGTACTTC. The V call is TRBV5-5, the J call TRBJ2-7; D gene unclear. The CDR3 consists of 14 residues. V was trimmed by 0 bases and J by 2 bases, leaving 9 bases between them. Germline CDR1 and CDR2: SGHKS and YYEKEE (reference sequence).

The table lists this clonotype with a few counts. V gene TRBV6-6 combines with J gene TRBJ2-5; maybe TRBD2 (5 bases). The CDR3 contains 15 residues. Per the germline V gene, CDR1 is MNHNY and CDR2 is SVGAGI (reference sequence). V was clipped by 0 bases and J by 0 bases, with 8 bases between them. The CDR3 here is CASSYSKRDQETQYF. The CDR3 coding sequence is TGTGCCAGCAGTTACTCGAAGAGGGACCAAGAGACCCAGTACTTC.

This chain connects TRBV12-3 or TRBV12-4 to TRBJ2-2, with 8 positions matching TRBD1. This CDR3 has 15 amino acids. Trimming cost V 6 bases and J 0 bases; bases outside gene matches: 3. The CDR3 nucleotides are TGTGCCAGCAGGGAACAGGGGGCGAACACCGGGGAGCTGTTTTTT. This codes for CASREQGANTGELFF.

J is TRBJ1-2 and V is TRBV4-1; D remains ambiguous. Germline V gene data show CDR1 as MGHRA and CDR2 as YSYEKL. CDR3 size: 14 residues. V lost 0 bases and J 1 base, leaving 6 bases between the germline ends. The CDR3 DNA follows: TGCGCCAGCAGCCAAGACCGGTTTAACTATGGCTACACCTTC. Its translation is CASSQDRFNYGYTF.

The chain uses TRBV6-5 and TRBJ2-4; D possibly uses TRBD1 or TRBD2 (5 bases each). Germline CDR1 MNHEY, CDR2 SVGAGI. The CDR3 is made up of 15 amino acids. V was pared by 10 bases and J by 7 bases, with 23 bases between. Here the CDR3 DNA reads TGTGCCACCCGTGAGTGGGGGACGGCAAATAACATTCAGTACTTC. It yields the protein CATREWGTANNIQYF.

Turning to this clonotype: This may arise from a read error, as a much more abundant clone is one base away. The chain carries TRBV6-6 and TRBJ1-4; D might be TRBD1 (5 bases). Germline V gene sequence: CDR1 MNHNY, CDR2 SVGAGI (reference sequence). The CDR3 is made up of 17 amino acids. V dropped 4 bases and J dropped 3 bases, with 18 bases sitting between them. The CDR3 loop reads CASSSLDKGLANEKLFF. The CDR3 DNA sequence: TGTGCCAGCAGTTCCCTGGACAAGGGGCTTGCTAATGAAAAACTGTTTTTT.

A word on this clonotype: A much larger clone sits a single nucleotide away, making a read error possible. The rearrangement links TRBV6-2 or TRBV6-3 to TRBJ2-7; 7 positions agree with TRBD2. Germline V gene sequence: CDR1 MNHEY, CDR2 SVGEGT. Germline trimming cut 6 bases from V and 6 bases from J; bases unmatched to any gene: 14. CDR3 size: 15 residues. CDR3 in DNA: TGTGCCAGCAGAAATAGCGGGTGGTCGATTTCCGAGCAGTACTTC. Protein product: CASRNSGWSISEQYF.

The gene calls are TRBV20-1 and TRBJ2-1; TRBD2 matches 7 bases. CDR1 and CDR2 from the germline V gene are DFQATT and SNEGSKA (reference sequence). V shed 3 bases, J shed 7 bases, and the junction held 6 bases outside the gene matches. The CDR3 is 13 amino acids. CDR3 protein: CSASNWGGNEQFF. Here the CDR3 DNA reads TGCAGTGCTAGTAACTGGGGAGGGAATGAGCAGTTCTTC.